This is a list of T cell receptor beta chains from one sample in a study of control samples from healthy donors and cancer patients. Profiling relied on immunoSEQ multiplex PCR, and the TCRdb table lists in-frame clones only, not all of them. The table records just over 150,000 clones, just under 95% of them present only once. Sequencing input: blood. These receptors were collected from a woman between 40 and 55 years old in good health. CDR3s include the opening cysteine and the closing phenylalanine or tryptophan. Each record gives: CDR3 DNA, CDR3 protein, clone size, V gene, J gene, D gene. The D gene is left open where the match is weak. Expanded clones get a size class; other rows say once, few or many, or leave the size out.

DNA: TGTGCCAGCAGTTTTGGACAGGGGGGCAATGAAGAGACCCAGTACTTC; CDR3: CASSFGQGGNEETQYF; size: -; V: TRBV28; J: TRBJ2-5; D: TRBD1
DNA: TGTGCCAGCAGCTTCCGGGACAAGAACACTGAAGCTTTCTTT; CDR3: CASSFRDKNTEAFF; size: -; V: TRBV7-9; J: TRBJ1-1; D: -
DNA: TGTGCCAGCAGCGTAGGGGCGGGGGTCCACAATGAGCAGTTCTTC; CDR3: CASSVGAGVHNEQFF; size: -; V: TRBV9; J: TRBJ2-1; D: TRBD2
DNA: TGTGCCAGCAGCTTAAGATCTCTAGGGCGGCAAGAGACCCAGTACTTC; CDR3: CASSLRSLGRQETQYF; size: -; V: TRBV7-3; J: TRBJ2-5; D: -
DNA: TGTGCCACCAGTGACCCGGAGAACAATTCACCCCTCCACTTT; CDR3: CATSDPENNSPLHF; size: -; V: TRBV24-1; J: TRBJ1-6; D: -
DNA: TGTGCCAGCGCCGGAGGCGGGAGGGCCGGTTTGGAGACCCAGTACTTC; CDR3: CASAGGGRAGLETQYF; size: -; V: TRBV13; J: TRBJ2-5; D: TRBD2
DNA: TGTGCCAGCAGCCCTCCCCCGCCAAAAGAGACCCAGTACTTC; CDR3: CASSPPPPKETQYF; size: -; V: TRBV7-2; J: TRBJ2-5; D: -
DNA: TGCAGCGTTGTTGGTGCTAACTATGGCTACACCTTC; CDR3: CSVVGANYGYTF; size: -; V: TRBV29-1; J: TRBJ1-2; D: -
DNA: TGTGCCAGCAGTTTCGTCAGGGGGGATGGCTACACCTTC; CDR3: CASSFVRGDGYTF; size: -; V: TRBV27; J: TRBJ1-2; D: TRBD1
DNA: TGTGCCAGTCAAAACCGACAGGTGTACTCTGGAAACACCATATATTTT; CDR3: CASQNRQVYSGNTIYF; size: once; V: TRBV19; J: TRBJ1-3; D: -
DNA: TGTGCCAGCAGCTTAGAATTGGGCAGGGTCAACGAGCAGTACTTC; CDR3: CASSLELGRVNEQYF; size: -; V: TRBV7-9; J: TRBJ2-7; D: -
DNA: TGTGCCAGCAGCCGGGTGATGAGCTATGGCTACACCTTC; CDR3: CASSRVMSYGYTF; size: -; V: TRBV3-1/TRBV3-2; J: TRBJ1-2; D: -
DNA: TGTGCCAGCACCTTAGGGAGTGTAGGCTACACCTTC; CDR3: CASTLGSVGYTF; size: -; V: TRBV7-2; J: TRBJ1-2; D: -
DNA: TGTGCCAGCAGCCAGACCGGAGTTACAGGACCTGAAAAACTGTTTTTT; CDR3: CASSQTGVTGPEKLFF; size: -; V: TRBV3-1/TRBV3-2; J: TRBJ1-4; D: -
DNA: TGCGCCAGCAGCCGTTCTTATGGGGTGGGGCTCTACGAGCAGTACTTC; CDR3: CASSRSYGVGLYEQYF; size: -; V: TRBV4-3; J: TRBJ2-7; D: -
DNA: TGTGCCACTGACGACAGGGGGTCTGAAAAACTGTTTTTT; CDR3: CATDDRGSEKLFF; size: -; V: TRBV19; J: TRBJ1-4; D: TRBD1
DNA: TGTGCCTGGAGTGTTGGAAGGGGCAATCAGCCCCAGCATTTT; CDR3: CAWSVGRGNQPQHF; size: -; V: TRBV30; J: TRBJ1-5; D: -
DNA: TGCAGCGTAGCCAGGGGAACTAATGAAAAACTGTTTTTT; CDR3: CSVARGTNEKLFF; size: -; V: TRBV29-1; J: TRBJ1-4; D: -
DNA: TGTGCCAGCAGCTTAGGGGCAGGGCCTTTGTATACTGAAGCTTTCTTT; CDR3: CASSLGAGPLYTEAFF; size: -; V: TRBV11-2; J: TRBJ1-1; D: -
DNA: TGTGCCAGCAGTTTCGTGGATACGCAGTATTTT; CDR3: CASSFVDTQYF; size: -; V: TRBV12-3/TRBV12-4; J: TRBJ2-3; D: -
DNA: TGTGCCAGCAGTTTTATGGGGACCACTGAAGCTTTCTTT; CDR3: CASSFMGTTEAFF; size: -; V: TRBV12-3/TRBV12-4; J: TRBJ1-1; D: -
DNA: TGTGCCACCAGCAGAGGAGGCAGGCCCCGAGAGCCCCAGCATTTT; CDR3: CATSRGGRPREPQHF; size: -; V: TRBV15; J: TRBJ1-5; D: -
DNA: TGTGCCGTCTCTCCAACAGGGCCGGTAGATACGCAGTATTTT; CDR3: CAVSPTGPVDTQYF; size: -; V: TRBV10-3; J: TRBJ2-3; D: -
DNA: TGTGCCACCAGCCTGGGACGCGGAAATAACTATGGCTACACCTTC; CDR3: CATSLGRGNNYGYTF; size: -; V: TRBV15; J: TRBJ1-2; D: -
DNA: TGTGCCATCACCCGGACTCCGGGGGAAGCTTTCTTT; CDR3: CAITRTPGEAFF; size: -; V: TRBV10-3; J: TRBJ1-1; D: -
DNA: TGCGCCAGCAGCCATCCGGGACAGGTCACTGAAGCTTTCTTT; CDR3: CASSHPGQVTEAFF; size: -; V: TRBV4-3; J: TRBJ1-1; D: TRBD1
DNA: TGTGCCAGCAGTTCAGACATTAACTATGGCTACACCTTC; CDR3: CASSSDINYGYTF; size: -; V: TRBV2; J: TRBJ1-2; D: -
DNA: TGTGCCAGCAGTACTCAGGGGCCGAACACTGAAGCTTTCTTT; CDR3: CASSTQGPNTEAFF; size: -; V: TRBV28; J: TRBJ1-1; D: -
DNA: TGTGCCAGCAGTTACGACTCAGGTCGAGAAAAACTGTTTTTT; CDR3: CASSYDSGREKLFF; size: -; V: TRBV6-6; J: TRBJ1-4; D: -
DNA: TGTGCCAGCGGGCGGGCCAGTTACACAGATACGCAGTATTTT; CDR3: CASGRASYTDTQYF; size: -; V: TRBV7-2; J: TRBJ2-3; D: -
DNA: TGTGCCTGGAGTTGGGACTCTGGAAACACCATATATTTT; CDR3: CAWSWDSGNTIYF; size: -; V: TRBV30; J: TRBJ1-3; D: -
DNA: TGTGCCAGCAGTCCCGACAGAACCTACGAGCAGTACTTC; CDR3: CASSPDRTYEQYF; size: -; V: TRBV27; J: TRBJ2-7; D: -
DNA: TGTGCCTGGAGTGTACGAGGGTATGGCTACACCTTC; CDR3: CAWSVRGYGYTF; size: -; V: TRBV30; J: TRBJ1-2; D: -
DNA: TGTGCCAGCAGTTTATCGGGGCCAGGGTTCAGTGAAAAACTGTTTTTT; CDR3: CASSLSGPGFSEKLFF; size: -; V: TRBV27; J: TRBJ1-4; D: -
DNA: TGCGCCAGCAGCTGGGAGGGGAACTACAGGGGCGGTCTCTATGGCTACACCTTC; CDR3: CASSWEGNYRGGLYGYTF; size: -; V: TRBV5-1; J: TRBJ1-2; D: TRBD1
DNA: TGTGCCAGCAGCACGGACTCACTGAAGGGAAACACCATATATTTT; CDR3: CASSTDSLKGNTIYF; size: once; V: TRBV11-1; J: TRBJ1-3; D: -
DNA: TGCGCCAGCAGCCAAGTGCCCAACAGGGTGGTTAATTCACCCCTCCACTTT; CDR3: CASSQVPNRVVNSPLHF; size: -; V: TRBV4-1; J: TRBJ1-6; D: -
DNA: TGTGCCAGCAGCTTAGGAGGAAACAGGGGGAACACTGAAGCTTTCTTT; CDR3: CASSLGGNRGNTEAFF; size: once; V: TRBV7-2; J: TRBJ1-1; D: TRBD1
DNA: TGCGCCAGCAGCTTGGGGGGCGACACCCTCAACACCGGGGAGCTGTTTTTT; CDR3: CASSLGGDTLNTGELFF; size: -; V: TRBV5-1; J: TRBJ2-2; D: -
DNA: TGTGCCAGCTCACCGACTACAGGGGTTGACGAGCAGTACTTC; CDR3: CASSPTTGVDEQYF; size: -; V: TRBV18; J: TRBJ2-7; D: TRBD1
DNA: TGTGCCAGCCAGACTAGCGGGGCCTACGAGCAGTACTTC; CDR3: CASQTSGAYEQYF; size: -; V: TRBV6-5; J: TRBJ2-7; D: TRBD2
DNA: TGTGCCAGCAGCTTAGATCGGGGTGCGGGGCAGTTCTTC; CDR3: CASSLDRGAGQFF; size: -; V: TRBV7-2; J: TRBJ2-1; D: -
DNA: TGTGCCAGCAGCCGAGGGACTAGCGGGAGTGGGAACCAAGAGACCCAGTACTTC; CDR3: CASSRGTSGSGNQETQYF; size: -; V: TRBV7-8; J: TRBJ2-5; D: TRBD2
DNA: TGTGCCTGGAGCGGACAGGGAAACAGCAATCAGCCCCAGCATTTT; CDR3: CAWSGQGNSNQPQHF; size: -; V: TRBV30; J: TRBJ1-5; D: TRBD1
DNA: TGTGCCAGCACCCGGGACAGGGGTTCTTACTACACCTTC; CDR3: CASTRDRGSYYTF; size: -; V: TRBV2; J: TRBJ1-2; D: TRBD1
DNA: TGTGCCCCGGGGACTGAAGCTTTCTTT; CDR3: CAPGTEAFF; size: -; V: TRBV14; J: TRBJ1-1; D: -
DNA: TGTGCCAGCAGCTTAGCGGGACAGTCTTCGAGTGAAAAACTGTTTTTT; CDR3: CASSLAGQSSSEKLFF; size: -; V: TRBV7-6; J: TRBJ1-4; D: TRBD1
DNA: TGTGCCAGCAGTTATGGCCCAGGGATTCAGCCCCAGCATTTT; CDR3: CASSYGPGIQPQHF; size: -; V: TRBV6-5; J: TRBJ1-5; D: -
DNA: TGTGCCACCAGCAGAGTAGGCCACCCCGGGGTCGAGCAGTACTTC; CDR3: CATSRVGHPGVEQYF; size: once; V: TRBV15; J: TRBJ2-7; D: -